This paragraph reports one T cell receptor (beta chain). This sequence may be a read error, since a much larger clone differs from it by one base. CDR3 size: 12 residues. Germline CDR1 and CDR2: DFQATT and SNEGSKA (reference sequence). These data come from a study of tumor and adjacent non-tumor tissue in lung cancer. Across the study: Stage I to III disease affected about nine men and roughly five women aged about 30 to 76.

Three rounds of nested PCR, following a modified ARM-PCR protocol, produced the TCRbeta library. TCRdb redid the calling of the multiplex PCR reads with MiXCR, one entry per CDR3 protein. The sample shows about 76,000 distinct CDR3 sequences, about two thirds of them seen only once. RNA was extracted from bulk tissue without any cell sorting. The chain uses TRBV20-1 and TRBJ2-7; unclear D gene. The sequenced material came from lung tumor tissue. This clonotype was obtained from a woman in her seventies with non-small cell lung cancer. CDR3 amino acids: CSASLSPYEPYF. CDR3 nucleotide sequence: TGCAGTGCTAGTCTTAGTCCGTACGAGCCGTACTTC.